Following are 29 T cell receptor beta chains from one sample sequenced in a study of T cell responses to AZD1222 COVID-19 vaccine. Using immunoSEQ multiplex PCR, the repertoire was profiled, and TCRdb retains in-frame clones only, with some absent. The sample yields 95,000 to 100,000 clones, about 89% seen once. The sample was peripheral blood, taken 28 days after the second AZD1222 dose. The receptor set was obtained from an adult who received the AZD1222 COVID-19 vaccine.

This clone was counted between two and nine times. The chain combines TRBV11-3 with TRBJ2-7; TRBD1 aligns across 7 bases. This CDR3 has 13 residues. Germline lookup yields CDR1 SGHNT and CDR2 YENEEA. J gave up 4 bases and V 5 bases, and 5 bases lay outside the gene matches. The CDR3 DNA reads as TGTGCCAGCAGCCCAGGGACAGAGTACGAGCAGTACTTC. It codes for CASSPGTEYEQYF.

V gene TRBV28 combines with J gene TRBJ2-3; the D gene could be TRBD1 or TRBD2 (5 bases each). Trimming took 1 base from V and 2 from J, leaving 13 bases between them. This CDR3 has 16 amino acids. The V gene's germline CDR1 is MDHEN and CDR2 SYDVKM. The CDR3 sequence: CASSLFGDGDTDTQYF. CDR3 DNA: TGTGCCAGCAGTTTATTCGGGGACGGGGACACAGATACGCAGTATTTT.

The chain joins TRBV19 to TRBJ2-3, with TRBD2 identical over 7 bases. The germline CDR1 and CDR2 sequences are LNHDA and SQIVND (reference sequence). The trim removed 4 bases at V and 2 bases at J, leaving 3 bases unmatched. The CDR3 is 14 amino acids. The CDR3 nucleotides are TGTGCCAGTAGTAGGGGACTATTCACAGATACGCAGTATTTT. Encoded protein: CASSRGLFTDTQYF. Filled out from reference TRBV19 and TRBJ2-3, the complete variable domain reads DGGITQSPKYLFRKEGQNVTLSCEQNLNHDAMYWYRQDPGQGLRLIYYSQIVNDFQKGDIAEGYSVSREKKESFPLTVTSAQKNPTAFYLCASSRGLFTDTQYFGPGTRLTVL.

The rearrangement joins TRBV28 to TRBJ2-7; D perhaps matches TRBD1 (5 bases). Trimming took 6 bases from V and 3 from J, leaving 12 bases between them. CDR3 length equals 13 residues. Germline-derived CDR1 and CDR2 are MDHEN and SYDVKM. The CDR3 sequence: CASRSDRNYEQYF. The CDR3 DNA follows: TGTGCCAGCAGATCCGACAGAAACTACGAGCAGTACTTC.

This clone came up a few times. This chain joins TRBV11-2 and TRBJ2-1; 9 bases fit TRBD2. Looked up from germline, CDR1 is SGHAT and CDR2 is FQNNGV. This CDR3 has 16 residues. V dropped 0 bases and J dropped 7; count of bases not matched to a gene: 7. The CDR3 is CASSLDPGLARNEQFF. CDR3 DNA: TGTGCCAGCAGCTTAGACCCGGGACTAGCTAGGAATGAGCAGTTCTTC.

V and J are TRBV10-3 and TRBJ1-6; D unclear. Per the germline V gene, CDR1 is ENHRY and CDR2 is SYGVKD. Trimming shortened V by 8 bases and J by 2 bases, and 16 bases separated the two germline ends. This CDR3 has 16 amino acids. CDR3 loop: CAISKGGRAYNSPLHF. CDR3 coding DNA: TGTGCCATCTCTAAGGGAGGTCGGGCCTATAATTCACCCCTCCACTTT.

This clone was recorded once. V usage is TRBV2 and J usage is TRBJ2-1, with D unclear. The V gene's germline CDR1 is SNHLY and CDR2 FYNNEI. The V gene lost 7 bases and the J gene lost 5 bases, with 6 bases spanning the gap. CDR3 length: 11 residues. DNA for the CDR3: TGTGCCAGCACTTACCACAATGAGCAGTTCTTC. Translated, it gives CASTYHNEQFF.

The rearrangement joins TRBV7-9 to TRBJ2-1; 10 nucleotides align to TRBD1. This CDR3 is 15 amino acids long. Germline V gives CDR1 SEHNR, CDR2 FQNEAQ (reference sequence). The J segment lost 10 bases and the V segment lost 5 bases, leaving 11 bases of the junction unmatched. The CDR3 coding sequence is TGTGCCAGCAGCCTAGACAGGGGGCAGAGCGACGAGCAGTTCTTC. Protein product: CASSLDRGQSDEQFF.

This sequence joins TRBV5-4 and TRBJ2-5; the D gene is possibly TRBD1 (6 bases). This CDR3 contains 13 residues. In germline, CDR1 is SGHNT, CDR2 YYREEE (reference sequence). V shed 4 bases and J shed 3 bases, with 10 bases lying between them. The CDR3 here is CASSTRGKETQYF. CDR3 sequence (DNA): TGTGCCAGCAGCACAAGGGGGAAAGAGACCCAGTACTTC.

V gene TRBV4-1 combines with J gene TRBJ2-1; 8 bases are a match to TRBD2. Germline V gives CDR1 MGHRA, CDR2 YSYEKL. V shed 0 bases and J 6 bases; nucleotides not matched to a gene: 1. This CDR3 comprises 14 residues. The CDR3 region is CASSQDTSGNEQFF. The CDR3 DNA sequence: TGCGCCAGCAGCCAAGACACTAGCGGCAATGAGCAGTTCTTC.

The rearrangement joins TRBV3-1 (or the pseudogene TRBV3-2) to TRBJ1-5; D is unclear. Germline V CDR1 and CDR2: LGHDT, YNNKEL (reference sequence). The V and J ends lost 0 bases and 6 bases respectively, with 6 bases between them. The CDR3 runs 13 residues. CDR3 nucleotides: TGTGCCAGCAGCCAAGATGCGGTTCAGCCCCAGCATTTT. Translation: CASSQDAVQPQHF.

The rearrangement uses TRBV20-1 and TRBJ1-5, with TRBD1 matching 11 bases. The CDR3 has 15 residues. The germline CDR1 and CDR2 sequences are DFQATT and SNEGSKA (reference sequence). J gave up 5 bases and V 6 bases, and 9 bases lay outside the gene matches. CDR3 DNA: TGCAGTGCCAGTTACCGGGACAGGGGGGATCAGCCCCAGCATTTT. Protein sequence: CSASYRDRGDQPQHF.

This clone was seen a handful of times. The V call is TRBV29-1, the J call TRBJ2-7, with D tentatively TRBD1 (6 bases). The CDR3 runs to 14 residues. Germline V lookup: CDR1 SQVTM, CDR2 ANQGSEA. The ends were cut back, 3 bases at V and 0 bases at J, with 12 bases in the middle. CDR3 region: CSVEGQESSYEQYF. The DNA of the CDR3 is TGCAGCGTTGAGGGACAAGAAAGCTCCTACGAGCAGTACTTC.

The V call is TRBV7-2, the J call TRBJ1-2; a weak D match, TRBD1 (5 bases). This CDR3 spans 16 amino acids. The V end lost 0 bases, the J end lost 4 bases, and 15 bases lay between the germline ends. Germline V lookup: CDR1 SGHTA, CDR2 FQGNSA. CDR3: CASSLAFDPGTYGYTF. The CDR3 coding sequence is TGTGCCAGCAGCTTAGCTTTCGATCCAGGGACCTATGGCTACACCTTC.

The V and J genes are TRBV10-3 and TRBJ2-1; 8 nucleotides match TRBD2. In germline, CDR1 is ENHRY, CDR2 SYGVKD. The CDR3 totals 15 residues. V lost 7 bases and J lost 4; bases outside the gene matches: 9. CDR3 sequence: CAITSGRAVYNEQFF. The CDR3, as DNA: TGTGCCATCACTTCCGGGAGGGCCGTTTACAATGAGCAGTTCTTC.

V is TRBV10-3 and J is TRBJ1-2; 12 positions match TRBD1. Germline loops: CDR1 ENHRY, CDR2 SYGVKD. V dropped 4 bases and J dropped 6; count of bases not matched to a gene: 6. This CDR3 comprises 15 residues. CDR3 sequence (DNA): TGTGCCATCAGTGGGGGGACAGGGGGCTATCATGGCTACACCTTC. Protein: CAISGGTGGYHGYTF.

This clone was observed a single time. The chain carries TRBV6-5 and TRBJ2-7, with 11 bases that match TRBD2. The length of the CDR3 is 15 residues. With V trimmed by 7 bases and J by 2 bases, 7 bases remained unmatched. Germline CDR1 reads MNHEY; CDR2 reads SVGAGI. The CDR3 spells CASIPGTSGPYEQYF. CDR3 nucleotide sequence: TGTGCCAGCATCCCCGGGACTAGCGGACCCTACGAGCAGTACTTC.

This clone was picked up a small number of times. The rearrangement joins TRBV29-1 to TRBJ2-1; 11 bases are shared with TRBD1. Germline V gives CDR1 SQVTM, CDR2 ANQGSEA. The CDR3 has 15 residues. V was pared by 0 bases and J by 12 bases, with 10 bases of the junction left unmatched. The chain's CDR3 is CSVEDFGTGGLGQFF. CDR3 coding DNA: TGCAGCGTTGAAGATTTCGGGACAGGGGGTTTAGGGCAGTTCTTC.

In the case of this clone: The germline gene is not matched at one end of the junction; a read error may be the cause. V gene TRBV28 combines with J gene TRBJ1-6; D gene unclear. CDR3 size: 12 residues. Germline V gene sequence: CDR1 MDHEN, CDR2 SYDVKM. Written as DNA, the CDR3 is TGTGCCAGCAGTACCCCCGTGGGCCCCAGCGGGTTT. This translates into CASSTPVGPSGF. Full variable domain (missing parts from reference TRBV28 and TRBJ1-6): DVKVTQSSRYLVKRTGEKVFLECVQDMDHENMFWYRQDPGLGLRLIYFSYDVKMKEKGDIPEGYSVSREKKERFSLILESASTNQTSMYLCASSTPVGPSGFGNGTRLTVT.

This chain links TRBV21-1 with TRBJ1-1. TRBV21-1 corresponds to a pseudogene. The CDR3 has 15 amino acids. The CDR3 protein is CASSKREVRNTEAFF. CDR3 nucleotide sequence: TGTGCCAGCAGCAAACGGGAGGTGAGGAACACTGAAGCTTTCTTT.

DNA for the CDR3: TGTGCAAGTCGGTCACGCCGGACTAGCGGGAGGAATGAGCAGTTCTTC. Its protein is CASRSRRTSGRNEQFF. The gene calls are TRBV12-2 and TRBJ2-1; the table names TRBD2, a call not compared with the DNA. TRBV12-2 is a recognized pseudogene. CDR3 length equals 16 residues.

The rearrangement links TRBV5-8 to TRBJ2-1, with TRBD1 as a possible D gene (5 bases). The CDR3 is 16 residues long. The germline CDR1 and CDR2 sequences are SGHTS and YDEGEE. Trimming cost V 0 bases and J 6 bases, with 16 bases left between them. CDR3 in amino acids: CASSLGQGTSPNEQFF. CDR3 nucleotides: TGTGCCAGCAGCTTGGGGCAGGGAACTTCTCCCAATGAGCAGTTCTTC.

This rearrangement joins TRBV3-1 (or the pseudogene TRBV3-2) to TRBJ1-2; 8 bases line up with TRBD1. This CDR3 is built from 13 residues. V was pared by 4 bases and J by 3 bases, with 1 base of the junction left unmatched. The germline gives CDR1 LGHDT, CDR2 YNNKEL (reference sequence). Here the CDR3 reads CASSPTGDYGYTF. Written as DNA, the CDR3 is TGTGCCAGCAGCCCGACAGGGGACTATGGCTACACCTTC.

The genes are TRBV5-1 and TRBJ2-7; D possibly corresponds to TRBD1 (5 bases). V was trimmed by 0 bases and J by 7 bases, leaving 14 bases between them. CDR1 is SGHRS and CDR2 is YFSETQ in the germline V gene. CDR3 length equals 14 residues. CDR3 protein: CASSLAGRAREQYF. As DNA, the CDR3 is TGCGCCAGCAGCTTGGCGGGCAGGGCTCGAGAGCAGTACTTC.

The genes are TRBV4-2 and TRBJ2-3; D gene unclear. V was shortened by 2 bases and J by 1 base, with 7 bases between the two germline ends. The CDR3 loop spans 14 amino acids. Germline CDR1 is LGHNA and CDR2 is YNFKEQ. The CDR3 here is CASSQTSGTDTQYF. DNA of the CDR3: TGTGCCAGCAGCCAAACCAGCGGCACAGATACGCAGTATTTT.

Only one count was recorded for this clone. For the CDR3, the DNA is TGTGCCAGCAGCCCTTTAGGGATCATAGAAGCTTTCTTT. It codes for CASSPLGIIEAFF. The chain uses TRBV14 and TRBJ1-1, with D unclear. The CDR3 covers 13 residues. Germline V gene sequence: CDR1 SGHDN, CDR2 FVKESK. V lost 4 bases and J lost 8, with 14 bases in between.

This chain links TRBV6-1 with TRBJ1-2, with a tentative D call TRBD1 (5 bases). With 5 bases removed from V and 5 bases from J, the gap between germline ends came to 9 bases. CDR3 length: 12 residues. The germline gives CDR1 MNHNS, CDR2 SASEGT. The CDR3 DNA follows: TGTGCCAGCAGTCAGGCAGGGTATGGCTACACCTTC. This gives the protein CASSQAGYGYTF.

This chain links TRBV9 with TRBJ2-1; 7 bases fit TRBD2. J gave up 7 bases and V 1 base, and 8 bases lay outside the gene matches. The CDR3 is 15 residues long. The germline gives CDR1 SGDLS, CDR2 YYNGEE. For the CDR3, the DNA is TGTGCCAGCAGCGTACTGGCGGGAGTCAGGAATGAGCAGTTCTTC. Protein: CASSVLAGVRNEQFF.

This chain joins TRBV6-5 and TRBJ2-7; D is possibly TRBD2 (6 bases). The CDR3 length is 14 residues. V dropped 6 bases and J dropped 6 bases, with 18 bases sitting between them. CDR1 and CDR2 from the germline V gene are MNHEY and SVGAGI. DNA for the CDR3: TGTGCCAGCAGCCCCTCCGGGAGTGTGGGCGAGCAGTACTTC. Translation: CASSPSGSVGEQYF.